The rows below give T cell receptor beta chains drawn from one sample of a study of human thymus T cells. Sequenced by immunoSEQ multiplex PCR; TCRdb stores in-frame clones only, minus some. The data contain tens of thousands of clones, approximately 96% of them singletons. Sequencing was done on a sample of thymus tissue. The origin of the receptors is a boy in the first two years of life with a congenital heart defect but otherwise immunologically healthy. The CDR3 runs from the conserved cysteine through the conserved F or W. Each record gives: J gene, clone size, D gene, V gene, CDR3 DNA, CDR3 protein. A D gene is named only where the DNA matches it firmly. Not all rows give a size; the values are once, few, many and, for expanded clones, a class.

>TRBJ2-7|.|TRBD1|TRBV14
TGTGCCAGCAGCACCCCGCAGGGGGCCCAGAACTACGAGCAGTACTTC
CASSTPQGAQNYEQYF
>TRBJ2-7|.|.|TRBV2
TGTGCCAGCACCCTGAAGGGAATAGGGGAGCCTGCGTCCTACGAGCAGTACTTC
CASTLKGIGEPASYEQYF
>TRBJ2-3|.|.|TRBV9
TGTGCCAGCAGCGTAGCGGTGACTATCACAGATACGCAGTATTTT
CASSVAVTITDTQYF
>TRBJ2-1|.|TRBD2|TRBV29-1
TGCAGCGTTGAAGATCTTAGTAGCGGGAGGCCCACCCTTATCTACAATGAGCAGTTCTTC
CSVEDLSSGRPTLIYNEQFF
>TRBJ2-3|.|.|TRBV7-2
TGTGCCAGCAGTAAACCCGGGGATACGCAGTATTTT
CASSKPGDTQYF
>TRBJ2-7|.|TRBD1|TRBV5-1
TGCGCCAGCAGTACTCCGGGACAGGGGTTCATCGGGGCCTACGAGCAGTACTTC
CASSTPGQGFIGAYEQYF
>TRBJ2-2|.|.|TRBV27
TGTGCCAGCTATGGGACCGGACACCTAGTCGGGGAGCTGTTTTTT
CASYGTGHLVGELFF
>TRBJ2-1|.|.|TRBV5-1
TGCGCCAGCAGCTGGGGGACCGAAGCTTACAATGAGCAGTTCTTC
CASSWGTEAYNEQFF
>TRBJ1-4|.|.|TRBV7-8
TGTGCCAGCAGCTCCGACCATGGGGGGCGCTGGGCCCGCGCCGATAATGAAAAACTGTTTTTT
CASSSDHGGRWARADNEKLFF
>TRBJ2-1|.|.|TRBV28
TGTGCCAGCAGTTCGAATAGGGTGGGCAATGAGCAGTTCTTC
CASSSNRVGNEQFF
>TRBJ1-2|.|.|TRBV12-5
TGTGCTAGTGGGCTGCAACGGGCCCTCCAGGATGGCTACACCTTC
CASGLQRALQDGYTF
>TRBJ2-1|.|TRBD2|TRBV4-2
TGTGCCAGCAGCCGACGTTTGAGCGGGGGTATAAATGAGCAGTTCTTC
CASSRRLSGGINEQFF
>TRBJ2-3|.|.|TRBV11-3
TGTGCCAGCAGCTTCAACGCCGGACGCCCCGAGGATACGCAGTATTTT
CASSFNAGRPEDTQYF
>TRBJ1-1|.|.|TRBV28
TGTGCCAGCAGCTACGGACAGTCGTACACTGAAGCTTTCTTT
CASSYGQSYTEAFF
>TRBJ1-4|.|TRBD1|TRBV28
TGTGCCAGCAGGCGGACCGGGACAGGGACAACTAATGAAAAACTGTTTTTT
CASRRTGTGTTNEKLFF
>TRBJ1-1|.|.|TRBV19
TGTGCCAGTAGCAACTGGCAGTCAAACACTGAAGCTTTCTTT
CASSNWQSNTEAFF
>TRBJ1-1|.|TRBD1|TRBV19
TGTGCCAGTAGTATACCCGCCACCGACCCCCTCACAGGGGTGGTGGTGAACACTGAAGCTTTCTTT
CASSIPATDPLTGVVVNTEAFF
>TRBJ2-3|.|.|TRBV11-3
TGTGCCAGCAGCTACCGCCCCCTTCGGGGAACTAGCACAGATACGCAGTATTTT
CASSYRPLRGTSTDTQYF
>TRBJ1-1|.|.|TRBV4-3
TGCGCCAGCAGCCCTTCTCCGCCGGTGCCGGTCACTGAAGCTTTCTTT
CASSPSPPVPVTEAFF
>TRBJ2-7|.|.|TRBV5-4
TGTGCCAGCAGCGGGGGACCAAGGGAGCAGTACTTC
CASSGGPREQYF
>TRBJ1-3|.|.|TRBV7-2
TGTGCCAGCAGCCACCACGGGTTACTATCTGGAAACACCATATATTTT
CASSHHGLLSGNTIYF
>TRBJ2-5|.|.|TRBV21-1
TGTGCCAGCAGCAAAGAGGGAACGGACAGGTTCGGCCAAGAGACCCAGTACTTC
CASSKEGTDRFGQETQYF
>TRBJ2-7|.|TRBD1|TRBV19
TGTGCCAGTAGCCGCCCCACAGGGGGAACGGACGAGCAGTACTTC
CASSRPTGGTDEQYF
>TRBJ1-1|.|TRBD1|TRBV14
TGTGCCAGCAGCCAACGTCTCCTCGGGACAGTCACGAACACTGAAGCTTTCTTT
CASSQRLLGTVTNTEAFF
>TRBJ2-4|.|.|TRBV7-9
TGTGCCAGCAGCTTCGACAGGGCCAAAAACATTCAGTACTTC
CASSFDRAKNIQYF
>TRBJ2-5|few|.|TRBV9
TGTGCCAGCAGCGTAGGTGGTCGGGGGCCATCCCCAGAGACCCAGTACTTC
CASSVGGRGPSPETQYF
>TRBJ2-7|.|.|TRBV5-1
TGCGCCAGCAGCTTGGCTCAGGGCCACCCCTACGAGCAGTACTTC
CASSLAQGHPYEQYF
>TRBJ1-4|once|.|TRBV5-1
TGCGCCAGCAGCTCGACCCCTAGGAATGAAAAACTGTTTTTT
CASSSTPRNEKLFF
>TRBJ2-5|.|TRBD1|TRBV6-6
TGTGCCAGCAGTTACCAGGGGGCCCAAGAGACCCAGTACTTC
CASSYQGAQETQYF
>TRBJ1-1|.|.|TRBV25-1
TGTGCCAGCAGTGACCGGGAGAGTGACACTGAAGCTTTCTTT
CASSDRESDTEAFF
>TRBJ2-7|.|TRBD1|TRBV27
TGTGCCAGCAGTTCACTCTCGCCTAGGGTGACAGGGGACGAGCAGTACTTC
CASSSLSPRVTGDEQYF
>TRBJ2-7|.|.|TRBV21-1
TGTGCCAGCAGCGACCAGTATTGCGCAGGGGAGTGGCGGGAGCAGTACTTC
CASSDQYCAGEWREQYF
>TRBJ1-2|.|.|TRBV5-6
TGTGCCAGCAGCTTAAGGAAGAGCCTTTGGGGCTACACCTTC
CASSLRKSLWGYTF
>TRBJ1-5|few|.|TRBV28
TGTGCCAGCAGTTTGTGCGGGTGGGGCAATCAGCCCCAGCATTTT
CASSLCGWGNQPQHF
>TRBJ2-6|.|TRBD1|TRBV10-3
TGTGCCATCAGTGTCGACAGGGGGCGCATGGTCCCCTCTGGGGCCAACGTCCTGACTTTC
CAISVDRGRMVPSGANVLTF
>TRBJ1-1|.|.|TRBV28
TGTGCCAGCAGTTTTTCGGGGGTGAACACTGAAGCTTTCTTT
CASSFSGVNTEAFF
>TRBJ2-3|.|TRBD2|TRBV5-1
TGCGCCAGCAGGAAGAATAGCGGGAGTAGCACAGATACGCAGTATTTT
CASRKNSGSSTDTQYF
>TRBJ1-4|.|.|TRBV28
TGTGCCAGCAGCGAAAAGTTACGGGAGCCGTCCCGGACTAATGAAAAACTGTTTTTT
CASSEKLREPSRTNEKLFF
>TRBJ1-2|few|.|TRBV7-2
TGTGCCAGCAGCTTAACAGGGCACAGCGGCTACACCTTC
CASSLTGHSGYTF
>TRBJ2-1|.|.|TRBV11-3
TGTGCCAGCAGCCCGCATGGGGTATACAATGAGCAGTTCTTC
CASSPHGVYNEQFF
>TRBJ1-1|.|.|TRBV4-1
TGCGCCAGCAGCCAATGGGGCGGCACTGAAGCTTTCTTT
CASSQWGGTEAFF
>TRBJ2-3|.|TRBD1|TRBV9
TGTGCCAGCAGCGTAGGTCAGGGACAGGGTGGTCCAGATACGCAGTATTTT
CASSVGQGQGGPDTQYF
>TRBJ2-3|.|TRBD2|TRBV4-3
TGCGCCAGCAGCCGACAGACCGGGACTAGCGGGGGACAGGGAGATACGCAGTATTTT
CASSRQTGTSGGQGDTQYF
>TRBJ2-7|.|.|TRBV10-2
TGCGCCAGCAGTGAGCCCGGCGGCACCTACGAGCAGTACTTC
CASSEPGGTYEQYF
>TRBJ2-5|.|.|TRBV10-3
TGTGCCATCAGTGGCGGGGACTCCAGCCCAGAGACCCAGTACTTC
CAISGGDSSPETQYF
>TRBJ1-1|.|TRBD1|TRBV28
TGTGCCAGCAGTTTGGACCCCGCAGGGGGTCACACTGAAGCTTTCTTT
CASSLDPAGGHTEAFF
>TRBJ1-4|.|.|TRBV27
TGTGCCAGCAGTTTTATCGGGGGGGGAGGGACTAATGAAAAACTGTTTTTT
CASSFIGGGGTNEKLFF
>TRBJ1-3|.|.|TRBV10-2
TGCGCCAGCAGCGTTACAAGCTCTGGAAACACCATATATTTT
CASSVTSSGNTIYF
>TRBJ2-3|.|.|TRBV5-1
TGCGCCAGCAGCTCCCATGACAGGACGGGCACAGATACGCAGTATTTT
CASSSHDRTGTDTQYF
>TRBJ1-2|.|TRBD1|TRBV4-3
TGCGCCAGCAGCCAAGCAAACGACAGGGGGAGAGACTATGGCTACACCTTC
CASSQANDRGRDYGYTF
>TRBJ2-7|.|TRBD1|TRBV5-8
TGTGCCAGCAGCCCGGACAGGGACCCGCGGGGCGAGCAGTACTTC
CASSPDRDPRGEQYF